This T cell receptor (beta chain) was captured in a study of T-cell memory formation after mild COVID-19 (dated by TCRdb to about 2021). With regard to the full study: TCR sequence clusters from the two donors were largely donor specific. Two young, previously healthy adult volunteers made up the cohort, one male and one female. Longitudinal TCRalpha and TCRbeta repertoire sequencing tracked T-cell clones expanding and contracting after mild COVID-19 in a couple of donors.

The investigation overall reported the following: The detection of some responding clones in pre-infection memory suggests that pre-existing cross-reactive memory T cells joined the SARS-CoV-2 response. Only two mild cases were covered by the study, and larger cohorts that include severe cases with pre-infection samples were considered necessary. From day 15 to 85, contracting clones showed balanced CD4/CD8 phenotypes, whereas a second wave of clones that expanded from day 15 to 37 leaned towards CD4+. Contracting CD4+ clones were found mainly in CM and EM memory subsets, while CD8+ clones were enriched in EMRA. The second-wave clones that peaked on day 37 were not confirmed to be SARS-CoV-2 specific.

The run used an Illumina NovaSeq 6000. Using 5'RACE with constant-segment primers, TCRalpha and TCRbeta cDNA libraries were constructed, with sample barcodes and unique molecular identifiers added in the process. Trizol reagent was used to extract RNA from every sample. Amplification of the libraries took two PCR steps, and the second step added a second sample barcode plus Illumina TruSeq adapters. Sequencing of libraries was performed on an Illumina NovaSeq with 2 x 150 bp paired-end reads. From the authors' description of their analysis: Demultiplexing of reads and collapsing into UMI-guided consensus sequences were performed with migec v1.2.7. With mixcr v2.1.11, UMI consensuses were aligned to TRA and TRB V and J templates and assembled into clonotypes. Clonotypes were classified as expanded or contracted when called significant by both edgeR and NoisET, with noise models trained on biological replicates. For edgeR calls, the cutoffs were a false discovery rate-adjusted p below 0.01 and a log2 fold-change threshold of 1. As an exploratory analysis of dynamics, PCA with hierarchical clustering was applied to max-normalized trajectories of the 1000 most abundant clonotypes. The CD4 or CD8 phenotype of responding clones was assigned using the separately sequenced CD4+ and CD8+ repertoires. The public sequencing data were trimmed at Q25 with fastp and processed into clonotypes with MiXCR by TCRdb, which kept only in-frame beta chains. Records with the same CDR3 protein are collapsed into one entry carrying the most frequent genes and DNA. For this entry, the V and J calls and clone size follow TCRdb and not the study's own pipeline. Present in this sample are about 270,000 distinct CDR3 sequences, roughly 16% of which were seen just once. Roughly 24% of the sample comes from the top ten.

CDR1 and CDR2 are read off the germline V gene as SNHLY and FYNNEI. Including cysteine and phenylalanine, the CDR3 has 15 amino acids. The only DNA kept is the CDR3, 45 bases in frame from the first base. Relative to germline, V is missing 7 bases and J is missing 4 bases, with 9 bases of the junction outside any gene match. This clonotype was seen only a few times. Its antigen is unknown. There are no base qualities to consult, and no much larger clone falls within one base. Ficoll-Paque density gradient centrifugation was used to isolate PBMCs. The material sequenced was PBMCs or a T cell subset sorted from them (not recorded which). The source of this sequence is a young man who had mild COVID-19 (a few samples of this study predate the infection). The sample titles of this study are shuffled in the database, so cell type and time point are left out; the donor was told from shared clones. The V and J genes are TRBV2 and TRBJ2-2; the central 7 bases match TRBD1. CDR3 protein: CASKERDSFTGELFF. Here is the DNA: TGTGCCAGCAAGGAACGGGACAGCTTCACCGGGGAGCTGTTTTTT. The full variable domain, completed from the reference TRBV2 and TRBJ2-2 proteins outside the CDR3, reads EPEVTQTPSHQVTQMGQEVILRCVPISNHLYFYWYRQILGQKVEFLVSFYNNEISEKSEIFDDQFSVERPDGSNFTLKIRSTKLEDSAMYFCASKERDSFTGELFFGEGSRLTVL.